The TCR beta chain described here comes from a study of blood T cell repertoires in COVID-19. The CDR3 loop spans 16 amino acids. CDR1 is SGHTA, CDR2 FQGTGA, per germline. V shed 2 bases, J shed 4 bases, and the junction held 7 bases outside the gene matches. Method: immunoSEQ multiplex PCR; TCRdb's copy keeps in-frame clones and lacks some. This repertoire shows approximately 220,000 clones, around 84% found once; its top ten account for over 2.5%. The chain employs TRBV7-3 and TRBJ2-3; the match to TRBD2 covers 9 bases. The specimen sequenced was peripheral blood. The origin of this receptor is a man in his sixties with acute or convalescent COVID-19. This chain's CDR3 is CASSLGAGGLADTQYF. CDR3 in DNA: TGTGCCAGCAGCTTAGGAGCGGGGGGCCTCGCAGATACGCAGTATTTT.